This T cell receptor (beta chain) was sequenced for a study of Graves' ophthalmopathy and Graves' hyperthyroidism. Patients were diagnosed from clinical symptoms, serum thyroxine, TRAb, thyroid ultrasound and orbital computed tomography. RNA transcripts served as template for amplifying TCR beta CDR3 sequences. The first-round RT-PCR employed HTBI primers together with the Qiagen OneStep RT-PCR kit. A multiplex PCR was then performed as the second round. MiXCR, applied by TCRdb to the multiplex PCR reads, yields one record per CDR3 protein. The data contain some 350,000 distinct CDR3 sequences, about a sixth of them singletons. V lost 3 bases and J lost 3; bases outside the gene matches: 6. The CDR3 runs to 16 residues. Germline V gene sequence: CDR1 DFQATT, CDR2 SNEGSKA (reference sequence).

This sequence joins TRBV20-1 and TRBJ2-5, with 14 bases lining up with TRBD2. The sequenced sample consisted of peripheral blood. The clonotype comes from an adult woman with stable Graves' hyperthyroidism. CDR3 sequence (DNA): TGCAGTGCTAGCCTCGGGACTAGCGGGGGAAAAGAGACCCAGTACTTC. This gives the protein CSASLGTSGGKETQYF.